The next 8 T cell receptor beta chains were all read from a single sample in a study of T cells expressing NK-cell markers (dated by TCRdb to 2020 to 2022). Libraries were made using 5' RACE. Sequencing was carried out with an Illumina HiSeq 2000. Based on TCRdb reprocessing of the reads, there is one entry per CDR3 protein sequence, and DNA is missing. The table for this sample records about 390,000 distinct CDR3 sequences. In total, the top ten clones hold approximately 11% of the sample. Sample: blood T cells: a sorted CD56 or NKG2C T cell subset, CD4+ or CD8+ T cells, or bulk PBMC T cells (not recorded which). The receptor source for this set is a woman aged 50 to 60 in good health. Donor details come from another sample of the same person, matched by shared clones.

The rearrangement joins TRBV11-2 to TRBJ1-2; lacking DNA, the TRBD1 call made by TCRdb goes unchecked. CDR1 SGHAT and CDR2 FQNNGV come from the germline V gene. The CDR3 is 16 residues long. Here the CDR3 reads CASSPSRGTATYGYTF. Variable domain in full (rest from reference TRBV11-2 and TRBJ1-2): EAGVAQSPRYKIIEKRQSVAFWCNPISGHATLYWYQQILGQGPKLLIQFQNNGVVDDSQLPKDRFSAERLKGVDSTLKIQPAKLEDSAVYLCASSPSRGTATYGYTFGSGTRLTVV.

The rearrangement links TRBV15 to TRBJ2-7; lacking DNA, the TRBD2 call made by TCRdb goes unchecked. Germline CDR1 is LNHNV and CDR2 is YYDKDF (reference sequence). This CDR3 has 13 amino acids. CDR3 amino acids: CATSHEGATEQYF. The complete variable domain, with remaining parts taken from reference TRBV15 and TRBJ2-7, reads DAMVIQNPRYQVTQFGKPVTLSCSQTLNHNVMYWYQQKSSQAPKLLFHYYDKDFNNEADTPDNFQSRRPNTSFCFLDIRSPGLGDTAMYLCATSHEGATEQYFGPGTRLTVT.

The CDR3 here is CASSLGNSGLGGVSEQYF. The chain uses TRBV5-1 and TRBJ2-7; with no DNA, the TCRdb D assignment of TRBD2 cannot be verified. Germline V gene data show CDR1 as SGHRS and CDR2 as YFSETQ. The CDR3 totals 18 residues.

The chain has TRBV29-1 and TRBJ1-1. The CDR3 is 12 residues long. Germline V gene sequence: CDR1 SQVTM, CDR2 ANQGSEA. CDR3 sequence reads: CSVSGTVIEAFF.

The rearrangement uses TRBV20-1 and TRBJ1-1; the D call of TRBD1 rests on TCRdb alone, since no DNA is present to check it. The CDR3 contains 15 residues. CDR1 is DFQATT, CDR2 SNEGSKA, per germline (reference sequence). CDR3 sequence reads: CSARAGRGPNTEAFF.

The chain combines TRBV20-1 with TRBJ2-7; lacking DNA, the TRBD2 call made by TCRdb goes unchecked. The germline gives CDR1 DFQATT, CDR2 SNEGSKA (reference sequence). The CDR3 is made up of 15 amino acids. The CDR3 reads CSARPPGLDRGEQYF.

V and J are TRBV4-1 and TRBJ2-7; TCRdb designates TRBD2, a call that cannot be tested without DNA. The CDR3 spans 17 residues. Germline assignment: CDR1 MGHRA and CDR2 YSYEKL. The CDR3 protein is CASSPPRRSNRSYEQYF.

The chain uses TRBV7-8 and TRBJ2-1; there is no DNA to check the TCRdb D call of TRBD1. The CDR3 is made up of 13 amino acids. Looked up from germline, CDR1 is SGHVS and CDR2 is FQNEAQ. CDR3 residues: CASSLVFGREQFF.